The next 21 T cell receptor beta chains were all read from a single sample in a study of blood T cell repertoires in COVID-19. The data were produced by immunoSEQ multiplex PCR, yet TCRdb's version contains in-frame clones alone and is incomplete. This table has 250,000 to 300,000 clones, approximately 87% appearing once. Material: peripheral blood. The receptors originated from a woman in her thirties with COVID-19, enrolled during active disease.

CDR3 in amino acids: CASSLGVATRGYEQYF. Here the CDR3 DNA reads TGCGCCAGCAGCTTGGGGGTGGCTACTCGGGGCTACGAGCAGTACTTC. The chain employs TRBV5-1 and TRBJ2-7; D might be TRBD2 (5 bases). With 0 bases removed from V and 3 bases from J, the gap between germline ends came to 16 bases. This CDR3 is 16 amino acids long. CDR1 and CDR2 (germline): SGHRS, YFSETQ.

The chain links TRBV2 to TRBJ2-7; 7 bases fit TRBD2. Germline CDR1 SNHLY, CDR2 FYNNEI. The CDR3 is 13 residues long. Losses at the gene ends were 7 bases for V and 5 bases for J; bases not matched to a gene: 8. CDR3 residues: CASKFGGRNEQYF. In DNA form, the CDR3 reads TGTGCCAGCAAATTCGGGGGGAGGAACGAGCAGTACTTC.

Only one count was recorded for this clone. Other DNA sequences from this sample encode an identical CDR3 as well. The chain uses TRBV3-1 (or the pseudogene TRBV3-2) and TRBJ1-1, with D perhaps matching TRBD1 (5 bases). V lost 8 bases to trimming and J lost 5 bases, with 9 bases between them. The germline V gene encodes CDR1 LGHDT and CDR2 YNNKEL (reference sequence). CDR3 length: 11 amino acids. The CDR3 region has the DNA TGTGCCAGCCGGGGGGGGACTGAAGCTTTCTTT. Its protein product is CASRGGTEAFF.

V usage is TRBV5-6 and J usage is TRBJ2-6; 9 bases fit TRBD1. The CDR3 consists of 16 residues. The V gene's germline CDR1 is SGHDT and CDR2 YYEEEE. The V and J ends lost 0 bases and 2 bases, in that order; junction bases with no gene match: 0. The CDR3 nucleotides read TGTGCCAGCAGCTTGGGGACAGGGGCTGGGGCCAACGTCCTGACTTTC. Its protein is CASSLGTGAGANVLTF.

The rearrangement uses TRBV10-2 and TRBJ1-1, with D possibly being TRBD1 (5 bases). In germline, CDR1 is WSHSY, CDR2 SAAADI. The V and J ends lost 6 bases and 11 bases respectively, with 19 bases between them. The CDR3 extends over 13 amino acids. CDR3 sequence reads: CASRLTDSHGAFF. For the CDR3, the DNA is TGCGCCAGCAGATTGACAGACAGTCACGGGGCTTTCTTT.

This rearrangement joins TRBV19 to TRBJ2-2; tentative D call: TRBD2 (7 bases). CDR1 and CDR2 (germline): LNHDA, SQIVND (reference sequence). The CDR3 contains 17 residues. V lost 7 bases to trimming and J lost 2 bases, with 20 bases between them. CDR3 coding DNA: TGTGCCAGTAAGTCCCTCACGGGGGGCGGCAACACCGGGGAGCTGTTTTTT. As protein: CASKSLTGGGNTGELFF.

The rearrangement joins TRBV24-1 to TRBJ1-5, with TRBD1 matching over 7 bases. Germline loops: CDR1 KGHDR, CDR2 SFDVKD. This CDR3 has 14 residues. V lost 7 bases and J lost 4; bases outside the gene matches: 6. The CDR3 nucleotides are TGTGCCACCAGCTCACAGGGGCTAAATCAGCCCCAGCATTTT. It yields the protein CATSSQGLNQPQHF.

The chain combines TRBV27 with TRBJ2-7, with a possible D match to TRBD1 (5 bases). V shed 6 bases and J shed 7 bases, with 19 bases lying between them. The CDR3 consists of 14 residues. Germline V lookup: CDR1 MNHEY, CDR2 SMNVEV (reference sequence). CDR3 sequence reads: CASRQIGAASEQYF. Here the CDR3 DNA reads TGTGCCAGCAGACAAATTGGGGCAGCAAGTGAGCAGTACTTC.

The chain links TRBV6-2 or TRBV6-3 to TRBJ1-5, with 11 nucleotides matching TRBD1. V was clipped by 4 bases and J by 6 bases; unmatched bases: 5. The CDR3 has 15 amino acids. Germline CDR1 is MNHEY and CDR2 is SVGEGT. CDR3 amino acids: CASSWTGGAVQPQHF. The DNA for the CDR3 is TGTGCCAGCAGTTGGACAGGGGGCGCGGTTCAGCCCCAGCATTTT.

For the CDR3, the DNA is TGTGCCAGCAGCCCTACAGGGGGCCCCGCAGATACGCAGTATTTT. Translated, it gives CASSPTGGPADTQYF. The chain recombines TRBV7-9 with TRBJ2-3, with TRBD1 matching over 9 bases. In germline, CDR1 is SEHNR, CDR2 FQNEAQ (reference sequence). CDR3 size: 15 residues. The J segment lost 4 bases and the V segment lost 5 bases, leaving 7 bases of the junction unmatched.

The chain combines TRBV5-1 with TRBJ1-4, with TRBD1 as a possible D gene (5 bases). The CDR3 sequence is 14 residues long. Germline CDR1 reads SGHRS; CDR2 reads YFSETQ. V gave up 4 bases and J gave up 4 bases, with 11 bases separating them. CDR3 loop: CASSGGVYNEKLFF. CDR3 sequence (DNA): TGCGCCAGCAGCGGAGGGGTCTATAATGAAAAACTGTTTTTT.

The chain carries TRBV7-9 and TRBJ2-7, with 8 bases that match TRBD1. Germline CDR1 reads SEHNR; CDR2 reads FQNEAQ (reference sequence). The CDR3 has 12 amino acids. J was trimmed by 9 bases and V by 7 bases; bases with no gene match: 8. In DNA form, the CDR3 reads TGTGCCAGCACAGGGGGCTCCCTTAGGCAGTACTTC. This codes for CASTGGSLRQYF. Full variable domain (rest looked up from reference TRBV7-9 and TRBJ2-7): DTGVSQNPRHKITKRGQNVTFRCDPISEHNRLYWYRQTLGQGPEFLTYFQNEAQLEKSRLLSDRFSAERPKGSFSTLEIQRTEQGDSAMYLCASTGGSLRQYFGPGTRLTVT.

The chain has TRBV4-1 and TRBJ1-6; D is perhaps TRBD1 (5 bases). The CDR3 extends over 15 amino acids. Germline loops: CDR1 MGHRA, CDR2 YSYEKL. Trimming stripped 1 base from V and 10 bases from J, with 14 bases between. The CDR3 DNA is TGCGCCAGCAGCCAAGGGGGCCTTAGGGCCTCACCCCTCCACTTT. The encoded protein is CASSQGGLRASPLHF.

The chain recombines TRBV27 with TRBJ1-5; D is perhaps TRBD1 (6 bases). This CDR3 is 15 amino acids long. Trimming stripped 5 bases from V and 2 bases from J, with 13 bases between. Germline lookup yields CDR1 MNHEY and CDR2 SMNVEV (reference sequence). The CDR3 coding sequence is TGTGCCAGCAGTCAGGGGATGGGTGGCAATCAGCCCCAGCATTTT. The encoded protein is CASSQGMGGNQPQHF.

The rearrangement links TRBV6-5 to TRBJ1-4, with TRBD1 identical over 7 bases. There are 12 residues in the CDR3. Trimming at V came to 6 bases and at J to 7 bases, leaving 2 bases not matched to a gene. Germline V gene data show CDR1 as MNHEY and CDR2 as SVGAGI. This CDR3 reads CASRGTAEKLFF. CDR3 sequence (DNA): TGTGCCAGCAGGGGGACAGCTGAAAAACTGTTTTTT.

The rearrangement joins TRBV11-2 to TRBJ2-1, with TRBD2 identical over 11 bases. Germline CDR1 SGHAT, CDR2 FQNNGV. This CDR3 is 17 amino acids long. Trimming took 3 bases from V and 4 from J; bases not matched to a gene: 8. Here the CDR3 DNA reads TGTGCCAGCAGCTTTCGACTAGCGGGGTTTAAATACAATGAGCAGTTCTTC. This sequence encodes CASSFRLAGFKYNEQFF.

The gene calls are TRBV6-5 and TRBJ2-3; 9 bases are a match to TRBD1. Germline lookup yields CDR1 MNHEY and CDR2 SVGAGI. The CDR3 runs to 14 residues. Losses at the gene ends were 7 bases for V and 5 bases for J; bases not matched to a gene: 7. As DNA, the CDR3 is TGTGCCAGCACCGAAATGGGACAGGGAGATACGCAGTATTTT. It specifies CASTEMGQGDTQYF.

The chain recombines TRBV29-1 with TRBJ1-1; maybe TRBD1 (6 bases). This CDR3 is 13 amino acids long. CDR1 and CDR2 (germline): SQVTM, ANQGSEA. The V end was cut by 4 bases, the J end by 3 bases, with 12 bases between. The CDR3 is CSVVPPGDTEAFF. In DNA form, the CDR3 reads TGCAGCGTTGTTCCCCCAGGGGACACTGAAGCTTTCTTT.

The V and J genes are TRBV6-6 and TRBJ1-6; D possibly corresponds to TRBD1 (6 bases). Germline V gene lookup returns CDR1 MNHNY and CDR2 SVGAGI (reference sequence). This CDR3 is built from 12 residues. V was cut by 5 bases and J by 13 bases, with 12 bases left in between. The DNA for the CDR3 is TGTGCCAGCAGTCCACAGGGTGCTCCCCTCCACTTT. Residues: CASSPQGAPLHF.

This chain joins TRBV5-4 and TRBJ2-7, with a weak D call TRBD2 (5 bases). Germline V gene data show CDR1 as SGHNT and CDR2 as YYREEE (reference sequence). The length of the CDR3 is 15 residues. Trimming removed 4 bases from V and 0 bases from J, with 14 bases in between. For the CDR3, the DNA is TGTGCCAGCAGCACCGGACTGACGAGCTCCTACGAGCAGTACTTC. Amino acids: CASSTGLTSSYEQYF.

The V and J genes are TRBV20-1 and TRBJ1-1; D not certain. The CDR3 spans 11 residues. From germline, CDR1 is DFQATT and CDR2 SNEGSKA (reference sequence). V was cut by 5 bases and J by 6 bases, with 10 bases left in between. CDR3 DNA: TGCAGTGCTCCAGACATAGCTGAAGCTTTCTTT. This encodes CSAPDIAEAFF.